This TCR beta chain was identified during a study of beta chain features in type 1 diabetes. Overall study: Cell yields, age and gender were similar between patients and healthy donors.

The study reverse transcribed the entire isolated RNA, so it sequenced expressed TCRB transcripts. Only in-frame clones appear in the TCRdb table, and some are missing; sequencing was by immunoSEQ multiplex PCR. The table has roughly 40,000 clones, around 60% seen once. Whole-study findings and limits: It was not settled here whether HLA type affects TCRB rearrangement. There was a moderate but significant shortening of TCRB CDR3s in all four CD4+ subsets of Type 1 diabetes patients.

Per the germline V gene, CDR1 is MGHDK and CDR2 is SYGVNS. The CDR3 totals 14 residues. Trimming took off 1 base at V and 8 bases at J, with 14 bases between the two ends. On this clone itself: What it recognizes is unknown.

One heparinised blood draw, averaging roughly 0.11 L, came from each donor. The chain combines TRBV25-1 with TRBJ1-2; a weak D match, TRBD1 (6 bases). This sequence was found in a woman in her thirties in good health. The sequenced sample consisted of Tregs from blood. CDR3 nucleotides: TGTGCCAGCAGTGAATTCTGGCCCAGGGGCGGCTACACCTTC. Translation: CASSEFWPRGGYTF.